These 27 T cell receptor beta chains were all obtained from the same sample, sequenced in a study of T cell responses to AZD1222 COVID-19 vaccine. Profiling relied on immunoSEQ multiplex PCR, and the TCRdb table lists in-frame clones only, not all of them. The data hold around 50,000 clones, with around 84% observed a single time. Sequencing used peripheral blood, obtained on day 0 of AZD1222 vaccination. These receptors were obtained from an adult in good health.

CDR3 sequence: CASSFGTWAEAFF. CDR3 DNA sequence: TGTGCCAGCAGCTTTGGGACGTGGGCTGAAGCTTTCTTT. The rearrangement links TRBV5-6 to TRBJ1-1; D is perhaps TRBD1 (5 bases). CDR1 is SGHDT, CDR2 YYEEEE, per germline. The germline V and J ends were trimmed by 2 bases and 6 bases, with 11 bases remaining between them. The CDR3 has 13 residues.

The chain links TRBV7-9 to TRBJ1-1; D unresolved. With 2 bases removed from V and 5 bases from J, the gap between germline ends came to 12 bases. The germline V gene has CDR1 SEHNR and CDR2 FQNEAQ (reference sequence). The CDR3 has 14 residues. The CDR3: CASSLSGLATEAFF. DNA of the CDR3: TGTGCCAGCAGCTTAAGCGGATTGGCGACTGAAGCTTTCTTT.

Here the CDR3 reads CASSRQGASNQPQHF. The CDR3, as DNA: TGTGCCAGCAGCAGACAGGGGGCCAGCAATCAGCCCCAGCATTTT. The V gene is TRBV6-2 or TRBV6-3, the J gene TRBJ1-5; 10 positions match TRBD1. CDR1 MNHEY and CDR2 SVGEGT come from the germline V gene. With 6 bases clipped from V and 1 base from J, the junction kept 3 bases outside the gene matches. CDR3 size: 15 residues.

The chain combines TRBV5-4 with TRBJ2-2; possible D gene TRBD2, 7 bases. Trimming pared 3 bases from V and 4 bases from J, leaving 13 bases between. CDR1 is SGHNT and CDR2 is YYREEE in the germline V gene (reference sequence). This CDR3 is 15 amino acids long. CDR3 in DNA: TGTGCCAGCAGCTCCGGACAGCGGGGCACCGGGGAGCTGTTTTTT. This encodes CASSSGQRGTGELFF.

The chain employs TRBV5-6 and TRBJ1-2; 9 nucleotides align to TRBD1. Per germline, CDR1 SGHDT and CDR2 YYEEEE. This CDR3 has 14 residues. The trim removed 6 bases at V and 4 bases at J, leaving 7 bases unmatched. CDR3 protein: CASTGRDRAYGYTF. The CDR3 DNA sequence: TGTGCCAGCACCGGCAGGGACAGGGCCTATGGCTACACCTTC.

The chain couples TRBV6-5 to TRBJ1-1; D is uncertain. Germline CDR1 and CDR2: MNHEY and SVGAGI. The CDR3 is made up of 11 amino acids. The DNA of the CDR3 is TGTGCAGTCAGAGTGAACACTGAAGCTTTCTTT. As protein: CAVRVNTEAFF.

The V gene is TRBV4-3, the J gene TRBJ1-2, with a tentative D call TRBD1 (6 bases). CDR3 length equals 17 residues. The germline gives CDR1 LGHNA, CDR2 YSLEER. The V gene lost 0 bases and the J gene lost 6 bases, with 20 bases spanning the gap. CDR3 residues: CASSQEASGGMRNGYTF. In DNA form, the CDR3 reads TGCGCCAGCAGCCAAGAAGCGTCCGGGGGCATGAGGAATGGCTACACCTTC.

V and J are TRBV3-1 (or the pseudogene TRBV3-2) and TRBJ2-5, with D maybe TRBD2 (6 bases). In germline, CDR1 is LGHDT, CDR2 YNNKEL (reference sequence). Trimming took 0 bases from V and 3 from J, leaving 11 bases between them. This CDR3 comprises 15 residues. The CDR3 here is CASSQDNGRKETQYF. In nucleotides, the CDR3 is TGTGCCAGCAGCCAAGACAACGGGAGAAAAGAGACCCAGTACTTC.

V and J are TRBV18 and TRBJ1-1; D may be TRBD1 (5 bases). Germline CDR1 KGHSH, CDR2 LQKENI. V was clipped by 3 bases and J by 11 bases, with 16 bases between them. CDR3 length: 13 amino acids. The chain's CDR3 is CASSPPGTEVAFF. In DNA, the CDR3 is TGTGCCAGCTCACCCCCCGGGACCGAGGTGGCTTTCTTT.

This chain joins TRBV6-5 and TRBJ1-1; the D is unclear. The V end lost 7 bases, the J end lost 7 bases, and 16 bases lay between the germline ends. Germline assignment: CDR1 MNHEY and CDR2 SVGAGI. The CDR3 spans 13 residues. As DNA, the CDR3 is TGTGCCAGCACTTCCCTGAGGGCAGATGAAGCTTTCTTT. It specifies CASTSLRADEAFF.

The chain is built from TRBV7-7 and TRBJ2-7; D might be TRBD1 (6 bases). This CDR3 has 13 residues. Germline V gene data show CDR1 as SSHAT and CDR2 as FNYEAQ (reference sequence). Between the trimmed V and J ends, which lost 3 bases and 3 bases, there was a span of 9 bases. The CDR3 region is CASSLSRGYEQYF. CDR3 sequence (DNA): TGTGCCAGCAGCTTGTCCAGGGGCTACGAGCAGTACTTC. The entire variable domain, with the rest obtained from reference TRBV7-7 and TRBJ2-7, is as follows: GAGVSQSPRYKVTKRGQDVTLRCDPISSHATLYWYQQALGQGPEFLTYFNYEAQPDKSGLPSDRFSAERPEGSISTLTIQRTEQRDSAMYRCASSLSRGYEQYFGPGTRLTVT.

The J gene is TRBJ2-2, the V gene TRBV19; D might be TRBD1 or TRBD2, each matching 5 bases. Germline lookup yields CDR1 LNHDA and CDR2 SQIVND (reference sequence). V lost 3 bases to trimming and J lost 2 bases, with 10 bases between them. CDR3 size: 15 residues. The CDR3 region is CASSMRGDNTGELFF. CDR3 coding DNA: TGTGCCAGTAGTATGAGAGGGGACAACACCGGGGAGCTGTTTTTT. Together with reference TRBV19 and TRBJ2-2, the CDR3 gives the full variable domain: DGGITQSPKYLFRKEGQNVTLSCEQNLNHDAMYWYRQDPGQGLRLIYYSQIVNDFQKGDIAEGYSVSREKKESFPLTVTSAQKNPTAFYLCASSMRGDNTGELFFGEGSRLTVL.

Here the CDR3 DNA reads TGTGCCAGCAGCCTTTTGACAGGGGGTACAAATACGCAGTATTTT. Its protein product is CASSLLTGGTNTQYF. The rearrangement links TRBV3-1 (or the pseudogene TRBV3-2) to TRBJ2-3; TRBD1 aligns across 9 bases. Germline V CDR1 and CDR2: LGHDT, YNNKEL (reference sequence). The CDR3 runs 15 residues. Trimming cost V 4 bases and J 7 bases; bases outside gene matches: 9.

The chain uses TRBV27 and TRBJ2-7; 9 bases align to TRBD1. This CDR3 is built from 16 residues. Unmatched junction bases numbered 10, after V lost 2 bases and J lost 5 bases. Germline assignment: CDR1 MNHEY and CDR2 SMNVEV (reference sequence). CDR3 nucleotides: TGTGCCAGCAGTTTAGTAACAGGGGGCGCTAGGAACGAGCAGTACTTC. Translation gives CASSLVTGGARNEQYF.

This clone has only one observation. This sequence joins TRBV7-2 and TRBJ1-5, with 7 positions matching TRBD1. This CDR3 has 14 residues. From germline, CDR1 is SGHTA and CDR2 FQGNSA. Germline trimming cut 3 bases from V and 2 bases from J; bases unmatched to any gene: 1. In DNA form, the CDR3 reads TGTGCCAGCAGCTTCGACAGGGGCAATCAGCCCCAGCATTTT. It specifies CASSFDRGNQPQHF.

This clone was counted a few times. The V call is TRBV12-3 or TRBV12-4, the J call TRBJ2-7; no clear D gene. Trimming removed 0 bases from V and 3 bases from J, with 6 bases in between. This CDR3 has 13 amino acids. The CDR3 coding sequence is TGTGCCAGCAGTTTAGCAGCCCGCTACGAGCAGTACTTC. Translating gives CASSLAARYEQYF.

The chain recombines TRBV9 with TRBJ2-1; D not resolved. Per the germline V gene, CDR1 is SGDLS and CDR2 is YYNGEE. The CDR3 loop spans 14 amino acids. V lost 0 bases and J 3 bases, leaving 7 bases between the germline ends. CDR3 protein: CASSVELLYNEQFF. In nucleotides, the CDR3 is TGTGCCAGCAGCGTAGAGCTACTCTACAATGAGCAGTTCTTC.

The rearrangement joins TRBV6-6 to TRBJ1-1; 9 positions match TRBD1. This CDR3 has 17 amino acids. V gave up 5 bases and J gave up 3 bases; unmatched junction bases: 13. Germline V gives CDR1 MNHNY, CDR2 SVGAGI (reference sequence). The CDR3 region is CASSLKKGQGPDTEAFF. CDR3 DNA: TGTGCCAGCAGTCTAAAGAAGGGACAGGGCCCGGACACTGAAGCTTTCTTT.

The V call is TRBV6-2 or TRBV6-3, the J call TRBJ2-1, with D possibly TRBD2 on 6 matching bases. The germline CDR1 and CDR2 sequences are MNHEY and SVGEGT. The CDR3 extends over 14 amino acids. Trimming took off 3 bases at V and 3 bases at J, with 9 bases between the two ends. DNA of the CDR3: TGTGCCAGCAGTTATAAGACTAGCTACAATGAGCAGTTCTTC. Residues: CASSYKTSYNEQFF.

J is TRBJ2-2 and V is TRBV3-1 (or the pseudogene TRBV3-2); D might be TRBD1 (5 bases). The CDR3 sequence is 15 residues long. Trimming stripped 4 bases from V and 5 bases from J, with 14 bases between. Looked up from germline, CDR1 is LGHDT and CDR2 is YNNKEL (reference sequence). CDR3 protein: CASSPKGSLTGELFF. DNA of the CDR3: TGTGCCAGCAGCCCCAAGGGGTCGCTAACCGGGGAGCTGTTTTTT.

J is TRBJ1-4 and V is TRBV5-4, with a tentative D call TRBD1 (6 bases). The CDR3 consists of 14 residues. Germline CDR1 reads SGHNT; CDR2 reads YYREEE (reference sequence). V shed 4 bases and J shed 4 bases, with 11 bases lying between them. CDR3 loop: CASSQGQLNEKLFF. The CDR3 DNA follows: TGTGCCAGCAGCCAAGGACAGCTTAATGAAAAACTGTTTTTT.

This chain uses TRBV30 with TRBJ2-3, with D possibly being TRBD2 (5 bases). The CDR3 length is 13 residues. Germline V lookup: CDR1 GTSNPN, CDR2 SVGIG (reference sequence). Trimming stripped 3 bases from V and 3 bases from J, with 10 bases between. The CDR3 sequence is CAWRATGTDTQYF. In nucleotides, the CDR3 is TGTGCCTGGAGGGCCACGGGGACAGATACGCAGTATTTT.

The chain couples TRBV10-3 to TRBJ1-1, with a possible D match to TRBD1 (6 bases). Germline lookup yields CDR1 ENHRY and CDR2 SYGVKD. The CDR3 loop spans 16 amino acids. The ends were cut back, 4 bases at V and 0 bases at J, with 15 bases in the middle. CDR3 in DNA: TGTGCCATCAGTGGACAAGCCAGGGGATTGAACACTGAAGCTTTCTTT. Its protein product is CAISGQARGLNTEAFF.

CDR3 amino acids: CASSPLVGTPSTDTQYF. The DNA for the CDR3 is TGTGCCAGCTCACCACTGGTGGGCACCCCTAGCACAGATACGCAGTATTTT. The V and J genes are TRBV18 and TRBJ2-3, with D hard to call. The V end lost 1 base, the J end lost 0 bases, and 14 bases lay between the germline ends. CDR3 length equals 17 residues. Germline V gene sequence: CDR1 KGHSH, CDR2 LQKENI.

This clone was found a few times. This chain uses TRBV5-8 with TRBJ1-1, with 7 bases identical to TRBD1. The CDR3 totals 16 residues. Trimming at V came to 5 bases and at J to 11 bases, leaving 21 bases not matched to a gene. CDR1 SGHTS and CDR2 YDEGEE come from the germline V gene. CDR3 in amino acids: CASRIRQGRAGTPAFF. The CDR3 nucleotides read TGTGCCAGCAGGATTAGACAGGGTAGGGCGGGGACGCCGGCTTTCTTT.

CDR3 amino acids: CASSLDRVSNEQFF. DNA for the CDR3: TGTGCCAGCAGCCTGGACAGGGTGAGCAATGAGCAGTTCTTC. The V and J genes are TRBV7-3 and TRBJ2-1; 8 bases align to TRBD1. The CDR3 has 14 amino acids. Germline CDR1 SGHTA, CDR2 FQGTGA. With V trimmed by 5 bases and J by 6 bases, 6 bases remained unmatched.

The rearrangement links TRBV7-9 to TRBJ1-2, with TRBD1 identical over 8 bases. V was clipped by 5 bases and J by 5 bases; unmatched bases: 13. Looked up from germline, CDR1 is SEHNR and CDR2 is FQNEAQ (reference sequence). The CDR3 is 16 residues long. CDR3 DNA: TGTGCCAGCAGCAACCCCTGGACAGGGACTCCGTATGGCTACACCTTC. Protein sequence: CASSNPWTGTPYGYTF. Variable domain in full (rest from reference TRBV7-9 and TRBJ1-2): DTGVSQNPRHKITKRGQNVTFRCDPISEHNRLYWYRQTLGQGPEFLTYFQNEAQLEKSRLLSDRFSAERPKGSFSTLEIQRTEQGDSAMYLCASSNPWTGTPYGYTFGSGTRLTVV.